The T cell receptor (beta chain) described here comes from a study of cytomegalovirus exposure and HLA in healthy donors. The overall study: Early release data held tens of millions of unique TCRs from HLA-typed donors.

There are a few counts of this clone. V lost 3 bases and J 2 bases, leaving 13 bases between the germline ends. The germline CDR1 and CDR2 sequences are LNHDA and SQIVND (reference sequence). The CDR3 length is 15 residues. Primers for the PCR totalled 60 Vbeta and 13 Jbeta. Measured with immunoSEQ multiplex PCR; TCRdb has only the in-frame clones, and not every one. Of over 100,000 clones listed, roughly 8.8% are singletons. Input material: PBMCs. This TCR came from a woman in her forties in good health and CMV-seropositive. The gene calls are TRBV19 and TRBJ1-1, with D perhaps matching TRBD1 (5 bases). CDR3 in DNA: TGTGCCAGTAGTATTTTAGGGGCACCAAACACTGAAGCTTTCTTT. This codes for CASSILGAPNTEAFF. The whole variable domain, remainder taken from reference TRBV19 and TRBJ1-1, is DGGITQSPKYLFRKEGQNVTLSCEQNLNHDAMYWYRQDPGQGLRLIYYSQIVNDFQKGDIAEGYSVSREKKESFPLTVTSAQKNPTAFYLCASSILGAPNTEAFFGQGTRLTVV.